The clone carrying this T cell receptor beta chain has just one count. This sample is drawn from a study of long-term antiretroviral therapy in people with HIV. Sequencing relied on immunoSEQ assay v3.0, run at survey level. Produced via immunoSEQ multiplex PCR; TCRdb's table is partial and in-frame only. In the table there are under 25,000 clones, roughly 77% of which are singletons. The length of the CDR3 is 12 residues. In germline, CDR1 is MDHEN, CDR2 SYDVKM. The germline V and J ends were trimmed by 2 bases and 11 bases, with 12 bases remaining between them. V usage is TRBV28 and J usage is TRBJ1-1, with D hard to call. The sequence derives from a woman aged 40 to 50 with HIV. Sequencing used unsorted PBMCs, obtained 0.5 years after starting antiretroviral therapy. CDR3 residues: CASSLGNGKAFF. In DNA, the CDR3 is TGTGCCAGCAGTTTAGGGAATGGTAAGGCTTTCTTT.